One sample yielded the 2 T cell receptor beta chains listed below, sequenced in a study of spatial heterogeneity in lung cancer. General study points: Counts of expanded intratumoral alpha and beta TCRs tracked tumor mutation counts.

Using its own MiXCR run on the 5' RACE reads, TCRdb lists one record per CDR3 protein. The sample yields some 16,000 distinct CDR3 sequences, approximately 7% seen once. For these receptors, no antigen is known. Described time point: sample taken at primary tumor resection. Sequencing was performed on lung tumor tissue, taken at surgery. The receptors originated from a female donor with early-stage non-small cell lung cancer.

A note on this clonotype: Just one base apart from a much larger clone, this may be a read error. No conserved phenylalanine or tryptophan is present at the end of the CDR3, so a read error is the likely explanation. No DNA is shown, since the ends of the CDR3 on it are uncertain; the CDR3 is the one TCRdb lists. The rearrangement uses TRBV20-1 and TRBJ1-2. Germline V gene sequence: CDR1 DFQATT, CDR2 SNEGSKA (reference sequence). Inclusive of both ends, the CDR3 amounts to 9 amino acids. The CDR3 protein is CSARIRTNP.

This clonotype was detected ten times or more. As DNA, the CDR3 is TGCAGTGCCATCATTTTGGAGGGGAGTGGGAGCACAGATACGCAGTATTTT. This translates into CSAIILEGSGSTDTQYF. The V and J genes are TRBV20-1 and TRBJ2-3, with D perhaps matching TRBD2 (6 bases). CDR1 is DFQATT and CDR2 is SNEGSKA in the germline V gene (reference sequence). V lost 6 bases, J lost 0 bases, and 22 bases lay in between. CDR3 length: 17 residues.